This T cell receptor beta chain was sequenced for a study of cytomegalovirus exposure and HLA in healthy donors. The PCR was carried out with 60 Vbeta primers and 13 Jbeta primers. Clones were sequenced by immunoSEQ multiplex PCR, and TCRdb holds only the in-frame ones, with some missing. This repertoire includes more than 100,000 clones. Study-level findings and limits: Testing in vitro showed a few CMV-associated chains specific for CMV antigens. The study flagged approximately 180 TCR beta chains as cytomegalovirus-associated. When analyzed later, the rates of TCR association showed variation by HLA locus, with DRB1 the most and HLA-C the fewest.

With respect to this clone: As yet, its antigen is unknown.

V dropped 3 bases and J dropped 2 bases, with 14 bases sitting between them. This CDR3 has 17 residues. Germline-derived CDR1 and CDR2 are LNHDA and SQIVND (reference sequence). This chain connects TRBV19 to TRBJ2-6, with unresolved D. This TCR came from a man in his late teens or twenties in good health and CMV-seronegative. The material sequenced was PBMCs. CDR3 residues: CASSIPGGATGANVLTF. In DNA form, the CDR3 reads TGTGCCAGTAGTATCCCCGGCGGAGCCACTGGGGCCAACGTCCTGACTTTC.